These 21 T cell receptor beta chains were sequenced from one sample in a study of CD8+ T cells in alopecia areata. Extracted RNA was reverse transcribed into cDNA, the sequencing template. Here immunoSEQ multiplex PCR was the method, and the copy in TCRdb shows in-frame clones only, minus some. Of about 30,000 clones in the sample, more than 55% were seen once. The source material was NKG2D-high CD8+ T cells sorted from blood. The receptor source for this set is a human donor with alopecia areata.

This clone was observed a handful of times. CDR3 nucleotides: TGTGCCAGCACCAACGGGGCGGGAGGACTCACAGATACGCAGTATTTT. This translates into CASTNGAGGLTDTQYF. V usage is TRBV6-6 and J usage is TRBJ2-3; 8 nucleotides match TRBD2. J gave up 2 bases and V 7 bases, and 11 bases lay outside the gene matches. CDR3 length: 16 amino acids. Germline lookup yields CDR1 MNHNY and CDR2 SVGAGI (reference sequence).

V usage is TRBV18 and J usage is TRBJ2-2, with TRBD1 as a possible D gene (6 bases). Germline loops: CDR1 KGHSH, CDR2 LQKENI. This CDR3 has 17 amino acids. V lost 6 bases and J 4 bases, leaving 21 bases between the germline ends. CDR3 loop: CASSPDTGRVGTGELFF. The CDR3 DNA is TGTGCCAGCTCGCCGGATACAGGGCGAGTGGGCACCGGGGAGCTGTTTTTT.

The chain uses TRBV7-9 and TRBJ2-1, with 15 positions matching TRBD2. V lost 5 bases, J lost 1 base, and 9 bases stayed unmatched. The germline V gene has CDR1 SEHNR and CDR2 FQNEAQ (reference sequence). The CDR3 runs 19 residues. For the CDR3, the DNA is TGTGCCAGCAGCCTAACCGGGACTAGCGGGAGGCTTTCCTACAATGAGCAGTTCTTC. Translating gives CASSLTGTSGRLSYNEQFF.

This sequence joins TRBV7-9 and TRBJ2-5; D is unresolved. The CDR3 consists of 14 residues. V lost 5 bases, J lost 2 bases, and 12 bases lay in between. Germline assignment: CDR1 SEHNR and CDR2 FQNEAQ (reference sequence). The chain's CDR3 is CASSHHVIQETQYF. Here the CDR3 DNA reads TGTGCCAGCAGCCATCATGTGATTCAAGAGACCCAGTACTTC. Variable domain in full (rest from reference TRBV7-9 and TRBJ2-5): DTGVSQNPRHKITKRGQNVTFRCDPISEHNRLYWYRQTLGQGPEFLTYFQNEAQLEKSRLLSDRFSAERPKGSFSTLEIQRTEQGDSAMYLCASSHHVIQETQYFGPGTRLLVL.

The chain carries TRBV9 and TRBJ2-1; tentatively, D is TRBD2 (6 bases). The CDR3 has 13 residues. Looked up from germline, CDR1 is SGDLS and CDR2 is YYNGEE. V was pared by 0 bases and J by 8 bases, with 9 bases between. The CDR3 region has the DNA TGTGCCAGCAGCGTAGGTGCGGGGCATGAGCAGTTCTTC. This codes for CASSVGAGHEQFF.

This rearrangement joins TRBV27 to TRBJ2-3; a weak D match, TRBD2 (5 bases). This CDR3 comprises 14 residues. Per germline, CDR1 MNHEY and CDR2 SMNVEV (reference sequence). V shed 3 bases and J shed 5 bases, with 12 bases lying between them. The CDR3 loop is CASSFLRGRDTQYF. CDR3 nucleotide sequence: TGTGCCAGCAGTTTTCTTCGGGGTAGAGATACGCAGTATTTT.

DNA of the CDR3: TGTGCCAGCCAACCGATCACAGGGGTCGGCGAGCAGTACTTC. It encodes CASQPITGVGEQYF. The chain uses TRBV6-6 and TRBJ2-7; TRBD1 aligns across 7 bases. J gave up 6 bases and V 8 bases, and 13 bases lay outside the gene matches. This CDR3 contains 14 residues. Per germline, CDR1 MNHNY and CDR2 SVGAGI (reference sequence).

The gene calls are TRBV27 and TRBJ2-7; 9 positions agree with TRBD1. Germline CDR1 MNHEY, CDR2 SMNVEV (reference sequence). The V gene end was trimmed by 6 bases and the J gene end by 2 bases; junction bases not matched to a gene: 5. This CDR3 is 14 amino acids long. Written as DNA, the CDR3 is TGTGCCAGCAGACCGGGACAGGGCACCTACGAGCAGTACTTC. It specifies CASRPGQGTYEQYF.

The J gene is TRBJ1-5, the V gene TRBV5-1, with D tentatively TRBD1 (6 bases). The CDR3 has 18 residues. Germline loops: CDR1 SGHRS, CDR2 YFSETQ. Trimming cost V 0 bases and J 0 bases, with 16 bases left between them. The CDR3 DNA sequence: TGCGCCAGCAGCTTGGACAGGGAAGCATCCTATAGCAATCAGCCCCAGCATTTT. Protein: CASSLDREASYSNQPQHF.

The chain combines TRBV27 with TRBJ1-1; D not certain. Germline V lookup: CDR1 MNHEY, CDR2 SMNVEV (reference sequence). The CDR3 has 15 residues. The ends were cut back, 5 bases at V and 1 base at J, with 14 bases in the middle. CDR3: CASSQALRGNTEAFF. In DNA, the CDR3 is TGTGCCAGCAGTCAAGCCTTACGGGGGAACACTGAAGCTTTCTTT.

V usage is TRBV11-2 and J usage is TRBJ1-3, with D tentatively TRBD1 (5 bases). CDR3 length: 16 amino acids. The germline V and J ends were trimmed by 4 bases and 2 bases, with 15 bases remaining between them. Germline lookup yields CDR1 SGHAT and CDR2 FQNNGV. In DNA, the CDR3 is TGTGCCAGCAGCTCCAGGGCTCCAGGGCCTGGAAACACCATATATTTT. This encodes CASSSRAPGPGNTIYF. Using reference TRBV11-2 and TRBJ1-3 for the parts outside the CDR3, the full variable domain is EAGVAQSPRYKIIEKRQSVAFWCNPISGHATLYWYQQILGQGPKLLIQFQNNGVVDDSQLPKDRFSAERLKGVDSTLKIQPAKLEDSAVYLCASSSRAPGPGNTIYFGEGSWLTVV.

V usage is TRBV6-5 and J usage is TRBJ1-1; a weak D match, TRBD1 (5 bases). The length of the CDR3 is 14 residues. The germline CDR1 and CDR2 sequences are MNHEY and SVGAGI. V gave up 8 bases and J gave up 4 bases, with 17 bases separating them. The CDR3: CASRDLGGRTEAFF. CDR3 DNA: TGTGCCAGCCGCGACCTGGGGGGTCGCACTGAAGCTTTCTTT.

The table lists this clone with a count of one. The chain is built from TRBV10-2 and TRBJ1-4; unclear D gene. The CDR3 is 13 amino acids. CDR1 is WSHSY and CDR2 is SAAADI in the germline V gene. The V end was cut by 5 bases, the J end by 7 bases, with 11 bases between. CDR3 bases: TGCGCCAGCAGTCCGCTTCGTAGTGAAAAACTGTTTTTT. It encodes CASSPLRSEKLFF.

This chain joins TRBV6-1 and TRBJ2-5, with D perhaps given as TRBD1 or TRBD2 (5 bases each). CDR1 is MNHNS and CDR2 is SASEGT in the germline V gene. V lost 3 bases and J 4 bases, leaving 15 bases between the germline ends. The CDR3 runs to 15 residues. CDR3 nucleotide sequence: TGTGCCAGCAGTGATTCCCCGGGGCTTGGAGAGACCCAGTACTTC. Its protein is CASSDSPGLGETQYF.

The V call is TRBV27, the J call TRBJ1-2; D gene uncertain. Trimming took 7 bases from V and 2 from J, leaving 17 bases between them. The V gene's germline CDR1 is MNHEY and CDR2 SMNVEV (reference sequence). There are 15 residues in the CDR3. Here the CDR3 reads CASTSYREPNYGYTF. DNA for the CDR3: TGTGCCAGCACTAGTTATCGGGAACCCAACTATGGCTACACCTTC.

The chain uses TRBV13 and TRBJ2-3, with TRBD2 identical over 10 bases. Germline V gene data show CDR1 as PRHDT and CDR2 as FYEKMQ (reference sequence). V gave up 0 bases and J gave up 3 bases; unmatched junction bases: 3. The CDR3 is made up of 16 amino acids. Here the CDR3 DNA reads TGTGCCAGCAGCTTAGGGCTAGCGGGAGCTACAGATACGCAGTATTTT. Protein product: CASSLGLAGATDTQYF.

V and J are TRBV28 and TRBJ2-1; perhaps D is TRBD1 or TRBD2 (5 bases each). Trimming shortened V by 7 bases and J by 4 bases, and 20 bases separated the two germline ends. The CDR3 sequence is 16 residues long. Germline CDR1 and CDR2: MDHEN and SYDVKM. The CDR3 coding sequence is TGTGCCAGCACCTCCCCGGGGCGCGGTATTTACAATGAGCAGTTCTTC. As protein: CASTSPGRGIYNEQFF.

The chain uses TRBV7-2 and TRBJ2-2, with 8 positions matching TRBD2. The CDR3 has 19 amino acids. J was trimmed by 1 base and V by 1 base; bases with no gene match: 11. Germline CDR1 and CDR2: SGHTA and FQGNSA. CDR3 sequence reads: CASSLGRREASRNTGELFF. The CDR3 region has the DNA TGTGCCAGCAGCTTAGGGCGGCGGGAGGCCTCTCGGAACACCGGGGAGCTGTTTTTT.

This clone was seen a single time. The chain combines TRBV28 with TRBJ2-2; 8 nucleotides agree with TRBD2. The CDR3 extends over 15 amino acids. CDR1 and CDR2 (germline): MDHEN, SYDVKM. After removal of 5 bases from V and 1 base from J, the junction contained 3 bases not matched to a gene. CDR3 residues: CASSPGGLNTGELFF. The DNA of the CDR3 is TGTGCCAGCAGTCCGGGGGGGCTGAACACCGGGGAGCTGTTTTTT.

The chain is built from TRBV9 and TRBJ1-1; D perhaps matches TRBD1 (5 bases). V was cut by 0 bases and J by 1 base, with 10 bases left in between. Looked up from germline, CDR1 is SGDLS and CDR2 is YYNGEE. The CDR3 contains 15 residues. Written as DNA, the CDR3 is TGTGCCAGCAGCGTAGGTCCAGGGCCGAACACTGAAGCTTTCTTT. This codes for CASSVGPGPNTEAFF. The full variable domain, completed using reference TRBV9 and TRBJ1-1, is DSGVTQTPKHLITATGQRVTLRCSPRSGDLSVYWYQQSLDQGLQFLIQYYNGEERAKGNILERFSAQQFPDLHSELNLSSLELGDSALYFCASSVGPGPNTEAFFGQGTRLTVV.

CDR3 loop: CAKTTGARAKNIQYF. The CDR3 DNA follows: TGCGCCAAGACGACTGGTGCCAGGGCCAAAAACATTCAGTACTTC. This chain links TRBV23-1 with TRBJ2-4; no definite D call. TRBV23-1 qualifies as an ORF whose function is uncertain. The CDR3 loop spans 15 amino acids. Trimming removed 10 bases from V and 1 base from J, with 17 bases in between.